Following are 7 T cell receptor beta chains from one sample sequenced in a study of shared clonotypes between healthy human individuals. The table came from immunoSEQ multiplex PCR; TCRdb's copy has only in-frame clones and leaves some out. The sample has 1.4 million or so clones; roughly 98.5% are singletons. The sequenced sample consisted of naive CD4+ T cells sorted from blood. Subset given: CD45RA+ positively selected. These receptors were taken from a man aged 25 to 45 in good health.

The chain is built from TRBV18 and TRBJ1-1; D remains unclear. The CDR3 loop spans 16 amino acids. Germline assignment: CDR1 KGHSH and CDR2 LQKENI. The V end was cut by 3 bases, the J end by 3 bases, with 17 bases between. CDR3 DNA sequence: TGTGCCAGCTCACCCCAGTCGGCGGGAGGTTACACTGAAGCTTTCTTT. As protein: CASSPQSAGGYTEAFF. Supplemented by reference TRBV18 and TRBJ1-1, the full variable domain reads NAGVMQNPRHLVRRRGQEARLRCSPMKGHSHVYWYRQLPEEGLKFMVYLQKENIIDESGMPKERFSAEFPKEGPSILRIQQVVRGDSAAYFCASSPQSAGGYTEAFFGQGTRLTVV.

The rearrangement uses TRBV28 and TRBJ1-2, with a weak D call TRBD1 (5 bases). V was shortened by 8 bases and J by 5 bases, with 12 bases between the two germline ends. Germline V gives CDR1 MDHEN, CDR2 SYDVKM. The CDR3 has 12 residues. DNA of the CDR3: TGTGCCAGCCTAGGGACGGCGTATGGCTACACCTTC. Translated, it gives CASLGTAYGYTF.

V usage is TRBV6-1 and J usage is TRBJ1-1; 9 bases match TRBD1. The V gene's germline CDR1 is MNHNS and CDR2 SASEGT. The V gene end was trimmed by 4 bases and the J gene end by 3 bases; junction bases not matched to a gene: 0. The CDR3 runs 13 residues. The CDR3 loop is CASSGDRDTEAFF. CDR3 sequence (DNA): TGTGCCAGCAGTGGGGACAGGGACACTGAAGCTTTCTTT.

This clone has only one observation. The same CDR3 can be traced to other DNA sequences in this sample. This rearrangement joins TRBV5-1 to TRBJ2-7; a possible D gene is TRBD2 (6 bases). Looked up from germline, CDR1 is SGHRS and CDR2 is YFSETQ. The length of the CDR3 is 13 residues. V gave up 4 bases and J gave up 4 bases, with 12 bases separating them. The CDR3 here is CASSPEGTYEQYF. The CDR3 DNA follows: TGCGCCAGCAGCCCGGAGGGTACATACGAGCAGTACTTC.

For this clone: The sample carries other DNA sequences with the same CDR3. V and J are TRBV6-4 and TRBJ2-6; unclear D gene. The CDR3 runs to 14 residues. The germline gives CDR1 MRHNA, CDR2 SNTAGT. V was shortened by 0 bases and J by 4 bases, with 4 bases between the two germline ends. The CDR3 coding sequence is TGTGCCAGCAGTGACTCGACCGGGGCCAACGTCCTGACTTTC. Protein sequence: CASSDSTGANVLTF.

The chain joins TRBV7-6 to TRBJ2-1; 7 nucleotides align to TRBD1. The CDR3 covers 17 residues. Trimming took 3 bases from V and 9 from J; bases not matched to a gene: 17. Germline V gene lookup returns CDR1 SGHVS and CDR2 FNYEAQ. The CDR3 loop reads CASSFPPAGTAPREQFF. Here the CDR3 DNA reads TGTGCCAGCAGCTTTCCACCCGCCGGGACAGCGCCTCGTGAGCAGTTCTTC. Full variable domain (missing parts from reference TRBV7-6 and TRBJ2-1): GAGVSQSPRYKVTKRGQDVALRCDPISGHVSLYWYRQALGQGPEFLTYFNYEAQQDKSGLPNDRFSAERPEGSISTLTIQRTEQRDSAMYRCASSFPPAGTAPREQFFGPGTRLTVL.

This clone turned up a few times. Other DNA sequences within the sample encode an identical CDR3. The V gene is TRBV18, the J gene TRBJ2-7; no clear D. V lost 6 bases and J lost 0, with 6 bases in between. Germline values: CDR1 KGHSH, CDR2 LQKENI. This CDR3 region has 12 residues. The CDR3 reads CASSPSSYEQYF. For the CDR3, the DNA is TGTGCCAGCTCCCCCAGCTCCTACGAGCAGTACTTC.